This T cell receptor (beta chain) was captured in a study of early T cells in non-severe SARS-CoV-2 infection. Germline V CDR1 and CDR2: SGDLS, YYNGEE. V lost 2 bases and J 4 bases, leaving 12 bases between the germline ends. The CDR3 is 14 amino acids. This clonotype appeared a few times. TCRdb reprocessed the 5' RACE reads with MiXCR, giving one entry per CDR3 protein. The sample includes roughly 66,000 distinct CDR3 sequences, approximately 10% of them seen just once. Sequenced sample: whole blood. The J gene is TRBJ2-5, the V gene TRBV9; perhaps TRBD2 as D (5 bases). The TCR sequence derives from an adult who was a healthcare worker with PCR-confirmed SARS-CoV-2 infection or an uninfected control (not recorded which). The CDR3 DNA is TGTGCCAGCAGCGTCAAGCGGAGTGGAGAGACCCAGTACTTC. Its translation is CASSVKRSGETQYF.